Sequencing of this T cell receptor beta chain was carried out in a study of regulatory T cells in long-lasting Graves disease. Arm-PCR of CDR3 regions with iRepertoire HTBI primers generated TCR beta libraries. TCRdb passed the multiplex PCR reads through MiXCR, listing each CDR3 protein once. The sample includes fewer than 450,000 distinct CDR3 sequences, 20% of them seen just once. The CDR3 length is 11 residues. Germline CDR1 and CDR2: SGHTS and YDEGEE. V lost 5 bases and J lost 8, with 10 bases in between. Noted time point: persistent/refractory GD, antithyroid drugs over 5 years with positive TRAb. Preparation of the TCR library used RNA extracted from PBMCs.

The V call is TRBV5-8, the J call TRBJ1-2; no clear D. The sample in question was peripheral blood mononuclear cells (PBMCs), obtained when the disease was refractory, from a patient treated with antithyroid drugs. This TCR was recovered from a female donor with Graves disease. This chain's CDR3 is CASRPTYGYTF. The CDR3 nucleotides read TGTGCCAGCAGGCCTACCTACGGCTACACCTTC. The full variable domain, its missing parts supplied by reference TRBV5-8 and TRBJ1-2, is EAGVTQSPTHLIKTRGQQATLRCSPISGHTSVYWYQQALGLGLQFLLWYDEGEERNRGNFPPRFSGRQFPNYSSELNVNALELEDSALYLCASRPTYGYTFGSGTRLTVV.